This is a list of T cell receptor beta chains from one sample in a study of blood T cell repertoires in COVID-19. Only in-frame clones appear in the TCRdb table, and some are missing; sequencing was by immunoSEQ multiplex PCR. The repertoire includes nearly 35,000 clones, roughly 86% of them detected once, and less than 55% sits in the top ten. The sample taken for sequencing was peripheral blood. Source of these receptors: a human donor in a cohort sampled during active COVID-19. Both conserved end residues are part of each CDR3. D genes are given only for firm matches. Clone size is stated in some rows and not others, as once, few, many or a class when expanded.

abundance	j_gene	d_gene	v_gene	CDR3nt	CDR3aa
NA	TRBJ1-5	NA	TRBV27	TGTGCCAGCAGTCCCTGGGGGAGGGGGGAGGATCAGCCCCAGCATTTT	CASSPWGRGEDQPQHF
NA	TRBJ1-4	TRBD1	TRBV5-1	TGCGCCAGCAGCTTGTCTCCGGGACAGGGTAACAGAAAACTGTTTTTT	CASSLSPGQGNRKLFF
NA	TRBJ2-7	NA	TRBV7-9	TGTGCCAGCAGCTTAGCCAGTGTAGCATACGAGCAGTACTTC	CASSLASVAYEQYF
NA	TRBJ1-1	TRBD1	TRBV7-2	TGTGCCAGCAGCTCCCAACAGGGGGGGGAAGCTTTCTTT	CASSSQQGGEAFF
once	TRBJ1-1	TRBD1	TRBV28	TGTGCCAGCAGTAAACAGGGGGCGCGCGATACTGAAGCTTTCTTT	CASSKQGARDTEAFF
NA	TRBJ2-3	TRBD1	TRBV28	TGTGCCAGCAGTTCCAAACAAAAGAACAGGGGGCGCACAGATACGCAGTATTTT	CASSSKQKNRGRTDTQYF
NA	TRBJ2-1	TRBD1	TRBV18	TGTGCCAGCTCACCCCGGGACAGGGGGTACAATGAGCAGTTCTTC	CASSPRDRGYNEQFF
NA	TRBJ1-6	TRBD1	TRBV6-4	TGTGCCAGCAGTCGGGACAGGGTAGGATCACCCCTCCACTTT	CASSRDRVGSPLHF
NA	TRBJ1-1	NA	TRBV27	TGTGCCAGCAGTTTAATCAGGGGTGGTGAAGCTTTCTTT	CASSLIRGGEAFF
NA	TRBJ1-4	NA	TRBV5-1	TGCGCCAGCTCAAGGTCAGGGGATGAAAAACTGTTTTTT	CASSRSGDEKLFF
few	TRBJ2-3	TRBD2	TRBV11-2	TGTGCCAGCAGCTTAAAAAGCGGGGGAACAGATACGCAGTATTTT	CASSLKSGGTDTQYF
few	TRBJ2-5	TRBD2	TRBV5-1	TGCGCCAGCAGCTTGGGGACTAGCGGAGAGACCCAGTACTTC	CASSLGTSGETQYF
NA	TRBJ2-2	NA	TRBV19	TGTGCCAGTAGTGCCACCCCGGGACAGAACACCGGGGAGCTGTTTTTT	CASSATPGQNTGELFF
NA	TRBJ2-3	NA	TRBV11-2	TGTGCCAGCAGCTTATATCAGGGCGCAGATACGCAGTATTTT	CASSLYQGADTQYF
NA	TRBJ2-7	NA	TRBV5-6	TGTGCCAGCAGTGTGATCGGGTCAGGGGGGAACGAGCAGTACTTC	CASSVIGSGGNEQYF
NA	TRBJ2-1	TRBD2	TRBV24-1	TGTGCCACCAGTGACCGACTAGCGGGGGGCCGTAATGAGCAGTTCTTC	CATSDRLAGGRNEQFF
NA	TRBJ1-5	TRBD1	TRBV7-6	TGTGCCAGCAGCTTAGCCGGACAGGGGCTGACGGGCAATCAGCCCCAGCATTTT	CASSLAGQGLTGNQPQHF
once	TRBJ2-3	TRBD1	TRBV5-1	TGCGCCAGCCGCCAGGGGGCCCTAGCTAGCACAGATACGCAGTATTTT	CASRQGALASTDTQYF
few	TRBJ2-3	TRBD2	TRBV19	TGTGCCAGTAGCCCTCAGCGGGGTCCAGTGGATACGCAGTATTTT	CASSPQRGPVDTQYF
NA	TRBJ1-6	NA	TRBV5-5	TGTGCCAGCAGACTAGCCGATTCACCCCTCCACTTT	CASRLADSPLHF
NA	TRBJ2-5	NA	TRBV18	TGTGCCAGCTCACCCTATCTCGCTCAAGAGACCCAGTACTTC	CASSPYLAQETQYF
NA	TRBJ1-4	NA	TRBV7-6	TGTGCCAGCAGCCCCGGACGAGGGATGGGTGAAAAACTGTTTTTT	CASSPGRGMGEKLFF
NA	TRBJ2-5	NA	TRBV18	TGTGCCAGCTCACTTCAGCGGGCTCAAGAGACCCAGTACTTC	CASSLQRAQETQYF
few	TRBJ2-5	NA	TRBV28	TGTGCCAGCAGTTATACAGGGCGAGAGACCCAGTACTTC	CASSYTGRETQYF
NA	TRBJ1-3	NA	TRBV4-3	TGCGCCAGCAGCCAAGTCGGTGGCTCTGGAAACACCATATATTTT	CASSQVGGSGNTIYF
NA	TRBJ1-5	NA	TRBV27	TGTGCCAGCAGTTTTGGTTCTAGGGGTATAAGCAATCAGCCCCAGCATTTT	CASSFGSRGISNQPQHF
NA	TRBJ1-2	NA	TRBV3-1/TRBV3-2	TGTGCCAGCAGCCAAGGGGCAGCAAACTATGGCTACACCTTC	CASSQGAANYGYTF
NA	TRBJ1-1	NA	TRBV5-4	TGTGCCAGCAGCTTGTTCCCGGGGATGGTGAACACTGAAGCTTTCTTT	CASSLFPGMVNTEAFF
NA	TRBJ2-4	TRBD1	TRBV4-3	TGCGCCAGCAGCCAAGATGGAGGGGCGACAGGGGGGTCCAAAAACATTCAGTACTTC	CASSQDGGATGGSKNIQYF
NA	TRBJ2-1	NA	TRBV5-1	TGCGCCAGCAGCTTGGCTCCGAGTTACAATGAGCAGTTCTTC	CASSLAPSYNEQFF
NA	TRBJ1-5	NA	TRBV28	TGTGCCAGCACCCAGAGAGGGTTTTGGCAGCCCCAGCATTTT	CASTQRGFWQPQHF
NA	TRBJ2-5	NA	TRBV6-5	TGTGCCAGCAGTTCGGTACAACGGGGATGGGAGACCCAGTACTTC	CASSSVQRGWETQYF
NA	TRBJ2-7	NA	TRBV6-2/TRBV6-3	TGTGCCAGCAGTTTACCCGTGAGACAGAATACCTACGAGCAGTACTTC	CASSLPVRQNTYEQYF
NA	TRBJ2-3	NA	TRBV7-2	TGTGCCAGTCAAGTGCGGGGCACAGATACGCAGTATTTT	CASQVRGTDTQYF
NA	TRBJ2-3	TRBD2	TRBV6-2/TRBV6-3	TGTGCCAGCAGTTCAGCGGGACTTACAGATACGCAGTATTTT	CASSSAGLTDTQYF
NA	TRBJ2-5	TRBD2	TRBV3-1/TRBV3-2	TGTGCCAGCAGCCAACGGCTAGCGGAGGAGACCCAGTACTTC	CASSQRLAEETQYF
NA	TRBJ2-5	NA	TRBV7-2	TGTGCCAGCAGCCGGGGGAAGGGTGAGACCCAGTACTTC	CASSRGKGETQYF
NA	TRBJ1-5	TRBD1	TRBV6-2/TRBV6-3	TGTGCCAGCAGTTCGGACAGGGTGTACGATCAGCCCCAGCATTTT	CASSSDRVYDQPQHF
NA	TRBJ2-7	TRBD1	TRBV12-5	TGTGCTAGTGGTTTGCAGGGGGTCGCCTACGAGCAGTACTTC	CASGLQGVAYEQYF
once	TRBJ2-1	NA	TRBV18	TGTGCCAGCTCACCTCGTGTGGGAGAGGAAAAGTTCTTC	CASSPRVGEEKFF
NA	TRBJ2-7	TRBD2	TRBV4-3	TGCGCCAGCAGCCAAGGGCTAGCGGGCACTTACGAGCAGTACTTC	CASSQGLAGTYEQYF
NA	TRBJ1-1	TRBD1	TRBV30	TGTGCCTGGAATCTCGGGACAGGGGGAAAAGTTGGGCGGAACACTGAAGCTTTCTTT	CAWNLGTGGKVGRNTEAFF
NA	TRBJ2-1	NA	TRBV5-1	TGCGCCAGCAGCCGTCTAGGGGCGAGTTCCTACAATGAGCAGTTCTTC	CASSRLGASSYNEQFF
NA	TRBJ2-7	TRBD1	TRBV5-4	TGTGCCAGCAGCTCTGAGGCCGGACAGGGCTACGAGCAGTACTTC	CASSSEAGQGYEQYF
NA	TRBJ1-3	NA	TRBV2	TGTGCCAGCACGGACAGTGGAAACACCATATATTTT	CASTDSGNTIYF
NA	TRBJ2-5	TRBD2	TRBV4-3	TGCGCCAGCAGCCGGACTAGCGGGTTTCAAGAGACCCAGTACTTC	CASSRTSGFQETQYF
NA	TRBJ2-2	NA	TRBV18	TGTGCCAGCTCACCAACTTCGGGGACCGGGGAGCTGTTTTTT	CASSPTSGTGELFF
NA	TRBJ1-6	TRBD1	TRBV18	TGTGCCAGCTCCCCAGGGACAGCCTATAATTCACCCCTCCACTTT	CASSPGTAYNSPLHF
NA	TRBJ2-1	NA	TRBV25-1	TGTGCCAGCAAGCAGGATTACAATGAGCAGTTCTTC	CASKQDYNEQFF
once	TRBJ2-5	NA	TRBV29-1	TGCAGCGTTTTCCAGGGTCCAGGGACCCAGTACTTC	CSVFQGPGTQYF
NA	TRBJ2-7	TRBD1	TRBV15	TGTGCCACCAGCAACGCTCGACAGGGGCTTTTCCCCGAGCAGTACTTC	CATSNARQGLFPEQYF
NA	TRBJ1-5	TRBD1	TRBV6-2/TRBV6-3	TGTGCCAGCAGTTACAACAGGGGGCGCGGGAATCAGCCCCAGCATTTT	CASSYNRGRGNQPQHF
NA	TRBJ1-5	TRBD1	TRBV24-1	TGTGCCACCAGTGATCCCAGGACAGGAGAATTTGATCAGCCCCAGCATTTT	CATSDPRTGEFDQPQHF
NA	TRBJ1-6	NA	TRBV11-2	TGTGCCAGCAGCTCCCCATTTTCACCCCTCCACTTT	CASSSPFSPLHF
NA	TRBJ2-1	TRBD1	TRBV9	TGTGCCAGCAGCGCAACCGGGACAGGGAGCCTTTGGGAGCAGTTCTTC	CASSATGTGSLWEQFF